Following are 20 T cell receptor beta chains from one sample sequenced in a study of beta chain features in type 1 diabetes. The isolated RNA, all of it, was reverse transcribed, so expressed TCRB transcripts were what got sequenced. The data were produced by immunoSEQ multiplex PCR, yet TCRdb's version contains in-frame clones alone and is incomplete. In the table there are under 300,000 clones, 7.5% to 9.5% of which are singletons. Sequencing was done on a sample of central memory CD4+ T cells from blood. All receptors come from a woman under 30 in good health.

This clone was counted only a few times. The chain has TRBV23-1 and TRBJ2-6, with a weak D call TRBD1 (6 bases). TRBV23-1 is designated an ORF whose function remains uncertain. Trimming pared 2 bases from V and 0 bases from J, leaving 17 bases between. The CDR3 has 19 amino acids. CDR3 region: CASSQTMAGDHSGANVLTF. As DNA, the CDR3 is TGCGCCAGCAGTCAAACAATGGCAGGGGACCACTCTGGGGCCAACGTCCTGACTTTC.

J is TRBJ2-7 and V is TRBV6-5, with TRBD2 matching 8 bases. V dropped 3 bases and J dropped 2; count of bases not matched to a gene: 9. Germline values: CDR1 MNHEY, CDR2 SVGAGI. The CDR3 extends over 16 amino acids. The CDR3 DNA follows: TGTGCCAGCAGTTATTCGGGGGGGACCGCCGCCTACGAGCAGTACGTC. It is translated as CASSYSGGTAAYEQYV.

The chain links TRBV19 to TRBJ2-3; D is perhaps TRBD1 (6 bases). V shed 1 base and J shed 2 bases, with 13 bases lying between them. This CDR3 spans 16 amino acids. Germline CDR1 and CDR2: LNHDA and SQIVND (reference sequence). Here the CDR3 reads CASSIAYDRYTDTQYF. The CDR3 DNA reads TGTGCCAGTAGTATAGCTTACGACAGGTACACAGATACGCAGTATTTT.

The J gene is TRBJ1-1, the V gene TRBV4-3, with unresolved D. CDR3 length: 16 amino acids. Germline lookup yields CDR1 LGHNA and CDR2 YSLEER. Trimming removed 1 base at V and 0 bases at J, with 12 bases between. CDR3 protein: CASSQGVNRLNTEAFF. In DNA form, the CDR3 reads TGCGCCAGCAGCCAAGGCGTGAACAGACTGAACACTGAAGCTTTCTTT.

This clone turned up a few times. The CDR3 bases are TGTGCCAGCAGTCGAGGGGGTACGGGAAACACCATATATTTT. This gives the protein CASSRGGTGNTIYF. This chain joins TRBV4-2 and TRBJ1-3; D might be TRBD1 (6 bases). CDR1 is LGHNA, CDR2 YNFKEQ, per germline. V gave up 6 bases and J gave up 4 bases, with 13 bases separating them. The CDR3 totals 14 residues.

This clone came up a few times. The rearrangement uses TRBV6-1 and TRBJ2-5; tentative D call: TRBD2 (6 bases). This CDR3 has 13 residues. Germline V gene sequence: CDR1 MNHNS, CDR2 SASEGT. Trimming stripped 3 bases from V and 5 bases from J, with 10 bases between. Written as DNA, the CDR3 is TGTGCCAGCAGTGACTTTCGGGAGGAGACCCAGTACTTC. Translation gives CASSDFREETQYF.

This clone has more than one count but fewer than ten. CDR3 coding DNA: TGTGCCAGCAGCTACTTCAACGGGGGCTCTGGAAACACCATATATTTT. As protein: CASSYFNGGSGNTIYF. The chain joins TRBV7-2 to TRBJ1-3; TRBD1 is a possible D gene (5 bases). Trimming pared 4 bases from V and 0 bases from J, leaving 13 bases between. From germline, CDR1 is SGHTA and CDR2 FQGNSA. The CDR3 length is 16 residues.

The chain carries TRBV30 and TRBJ1-3; D might be TRBD1 (5 bases). The length of the CDR3 is 16 residues. In germline, CDR1 is GTSNPN, CDR2 SVGIG (reference sequence). The ends were cut back, 0 bases at V and 0 bases at J, with 12 bases in the middle. The CDR3 protein is CAWSVRGGTSGNTIYF. CDR3 coding DNA: TGTGCCTGGAGTGTTCGAGGAGGGACCTCTGGAAACACCATATATTTT.

With regard to this clone: Germline is not matched at one junction end, which may reflect a read error. The chain employs TRBV25-1 and TRBJ2-1, with 7 bases matching TRBD1. This CDR3 is 14 amino acids long. Germline loops: CDR1 MGHDK, CDR2 SYGVNS. The CDR3 nucleotides read TGTGCCAGCAGTGTAGGGGGCTCCCACAATGAGCAGTTCTTC. This translates into CASSVGGSHNEQFF. The complete variable domain, with remaining parts taken from reference TRBV25-1 and TRBJ2-1, reads EADIYQTPRYLVIGTGKKITLECSQTMGHDKMYWYQQDPGMELHLIHYSYGVNSTEKGDLSSESTVSRIRTEHFPLTLESARPSHTSQYLCASSVGGSHNEQFFGPGTRLTVL.

This clone was recorded many times. The chain links TRBV5-6 to TRBJ2-7; D remains unclear. The CDR3 has 11 amino acids. The germline gives CDR1 SGHDT, CDR2 YYEEEE. The V end lost 2 bases, the J end lost 7 bases, and 7 bases lay between the germline ends. The CDR3 reads CASSFSGEQYF. DNA for the CDR3: TGTGCCAGCAGCTTCTCGGGTGAGCAGTACTTC.

The chain carries TRBV28 and TRBJ2-7, with 8 bases that match TRBD1. In germline, CDR1 is MDHEN, CDR2 SYDVKM. The CDR3 runs 15 residues. Germline trimming cut 4 bases from V and 2 bases from J; bases unmatched to any gene: 7. The CDR3 bases are TGTGCCAGCAGTTCCCTAGGGACAGGACCCTACGAGCAGTACGTC. It translates to CASSSLGTGPYEQYV.

Only a few counts were recorded for this clone. The chain joins TRBV4-2 to TRBJ2-2; D gene uncertain. CDR1 is LGHNA and CDR2 is YNFKEQ in the germline V gene. This CDR3 comprises 15 residues. The ends were cut back, 3 bases at V and 1 base at J, with 9 bases in the middle. The CDR3 loop is CASSQIQRNTGELFF. CDR3 nucleotides: TGTGCCAGCAGCCAGATACAAAGGAACACCGGGGAGCTGTTTTTT.

This clone has only a few counts. The chain employs TRBV4-2 and TRBJ1-5; 8 bases line up with TRBD1. This CDR3 region has 17 residues. V trimming: 5 bases; J trimming: 2 bases; junction bases outside the gene matches: 11. Per the germline V gene, CDR1 is LGHNA and CDR2 is YNFKEQ. CDR3 DNA: TGTGCCAGCAGCACCCGGGGTATGGGACAGGGCAATCAGCCCCAGCATTTT. Its protein product is CASSTRGMGQGNQPQHF.

This clone was recorded at least ten times. The chain links TRBV6-1 to TRBJ1-3; D gene uncertain. CDR1 is MNHNS, CDR2 SASEGT, per germline. Trimming removed 3 bases at V and 10 bases at J, with 13 bases between. The CDR3 is made up of 13 amino acids. The CDR3 here is CASSDKIRTTIYF. The CDR3 bases are TGTGCCAGCAGTGATAAGATCAGGACTACCATATATTTT.

The chain joins TRBV6-6 to TRBJ1-5, with 7 bases matching TRBD1. Unmatched junction bases numbered 1, after V lost 2 bases and J lost 0 bases. This CDR3 is 15 amino acids long. Germline values: CDR1 MNHNY, CDR2 SVGAGI (reference sequence). The CDR3 DNA is TGTGCCAGCAGTTACGAGGGGGCTAGCAATCAGCCCCAGCATTTT. Translation gives CASSYEGASNQPQHF.

This clone was detected only a few times. The chain carries TRBV10-3 and TRBJ2-7, with D hard to call. CDR1 ENHRY and CDR2 SYGVKD come from the germline V gene. Trimming shortened V by 0 bases and J by 2 bases, and 8 bases separated the two germline ends. This CDR3 is built from 14 residues. The CDR3 DNA is TGTGCCATCAGTGAGTCGAGTCCAACCTACGAGCAGTACTTC. As protein: CAISESSPTYEQYF.

The chain combines TRBV27 with TRBJ1-2; TRBD1 aligns across 7 bases. V shed 6 bases, J shed 6 bases, and the junction held 4 bases outside the gene matches. The CDR3 is made up of 12 amino acids. Germline CDR1 is MNHEY and CDR2 is SMNVEV (reference sequence). The CDR3 protein is CASRTGANGYTF. The DNA of the CDR3 is TGTGCCAGCAGAACAGGGGCTAATGGCTACACCTTC.

This clone was observed a few times. The V gene is TRBV30, the J gene TRBJ1-2, with a possible D match to TRBD1 (6 bases). Germline V CDR1 and CDR2: GTSNPN, SVGIG (reference sequence). This CDR3 comprises 13 residues. Trimming left V 2 bases short and J 6 bases short, with 13 bases between. In DNA form, the CDR3 reads TGTGCCTGGAGTTCCGGGACAAGAAATGGCTACACCTTC. Translation: CAWSSGTRNGYTF.

This clone turned up a few times. The rearrangement joins TRBV19 to TRBJ2-7, with 8 nucleotides matching TRBD2. The CDR3 loop spans 12 amino acids. J gave up 5 bases and V 10 bases, and 7 bases lay outside the gene matches. Looked up from germline, CDR1 is LNHDA and CDR2 is SQIVND (reference sequence). The CDR3 is CATTGGSHEQYF. For the CDR3, the DNA is TGTGCCACCACGGGAGGGAGCCACGAGCAGTACTTC.

This chain connects TRBV18 to TRBJ2-7, with 14 bases that match TRBD2. The germline gives CDR1 KGHSH, CDR2 LQKENI. The V gene end was trimmed by 5 bases and the J gene end by 3 bases; junction bases not matched to a gene: 0. The CDR3 consists of 14 residues. The CDR3 DNA is TGTGCCAGCTCAGGGACTAGCGGGAGCTACGAGCAGTACTTC. As protein: CASSGTSGSYEQYF.